These T cell receptor beta chains were read from a single sample in a study of T-cell memory formation after mild COVID-19. TCRdb used MiXCR to reprocess the 5' RACE reads, holding one entry per CDR3 protein. The sample lists approximately 400,000 distinct CDR3 sequences, more than 15% occurring once. Sequenced material: PBMCs or a T cell subset sorted from them (not recorded which). These receptors all come from a man between 18 and 29 years old who had mild COVID-19 (a few samples of this study predate the infection). Cell type and time point are not known. CDR3s include the opening cysteine and the closing phenylalanine or tryptophan. D genes are given only for firm matches. Size is stated for part of the rows, as once, few or many counts, or as a class when the clone is expanded.

D	size	V	J	DNA	CDR3
TRBD2	few	TRBV3-1	TRBJ2-5	TGTGCCAGCAGCCAGGGGTTAGTCGCTAGCGGGGAAGGAGAGACCCAGTACTTC	CASSQGLVASGEGETQYF
-	few	TRBV7-3	TRBJ2-5	TGTGCCAGCAGCCAAGAGGGGGTGGAGACCCAGTACTTC	CASSQEGVETQYF
TRBD1	few	TRBV5-1	TRBJ2-7	TGCGCCAGCAGCTTCGCGGGACAGGGAGGAAACGAGCAGTACTTC	CASSFAGQGGNEQYF
-	-	TRBV5-6	TRBJ1-4	TGTGCCAGCAGCTTGTTAGGGTCTGGTGAAAAACTGTTTTTT	CASSLLGSGEKLFF
-	many	TRBV5-1	TRBJ2-7	TGCGCCAGCAGCCAGGGTGGAACAGACTACGAGCAGTACTTC	CASSQGGTDYEQYF
-	many	TRBV7-2	TRBJ1-1	TGTGCCAGCAGCTTCCTCACGATGAACACTGAAGCTTTCTTT	CASSFLTMNTEAFF
-	many	TRBV12-3/TRBV12-4	TRBJ2-3	TGTGCCAGCAGTCCCAGAGGGGGTCCCACAGATACGCAGTATTTT	CASSPRGGPTDTQYF
-	few	TRBV11-2	TRBJ1-2	TGTGCCAGCAGCTCCCCACGGGGTTACTATGGCTACACCTTC	CASSSPRGYYGYTF
-	-	TRBV7-7	TRBJ2-1	TGTGCCAGCAGCTTAGCGGCAGGGGGGAATGAGCAGTTCTTC	CASSLAAGGNEQFF
TRBD2	-	TRBV24-1	TRBJ2-5	TGTGCCACCAGTGATCGGCTCGGACTAGCGGAAGAGACCCAGTACTTC	CATSDRLGLAEETQYF
TRBD1	-	TRBV9	TRBJ2-3	TGTGCCAGCAGCGCTGCCGGGACAGGGGGCCTGGATACGCAGTATTTT	CASSAAGTGGLDTQYF
TRBD1	few	TRBV7-2	TRBJ2-7	TGTGCCAGCAGCCCCCGGACAGGGGGCTACAACGAGCAGTACTTC	CASSPRTGGYNEQYF
TRBD2	-	TRBV12-3/TRBV12-4	TRBJ2-5	TGTGCCAGCACCCTGGGGCTAGCGGGGAAAGAGACCCAGTACTTC	CASTLGLAGKETQYF
-	few	TRBV9	TRBJ2-4	TGTGCCAGCAGCGGGGGAAGGACCAAAAACATTCAGTACTTC	CASSGGRTKNIQYF